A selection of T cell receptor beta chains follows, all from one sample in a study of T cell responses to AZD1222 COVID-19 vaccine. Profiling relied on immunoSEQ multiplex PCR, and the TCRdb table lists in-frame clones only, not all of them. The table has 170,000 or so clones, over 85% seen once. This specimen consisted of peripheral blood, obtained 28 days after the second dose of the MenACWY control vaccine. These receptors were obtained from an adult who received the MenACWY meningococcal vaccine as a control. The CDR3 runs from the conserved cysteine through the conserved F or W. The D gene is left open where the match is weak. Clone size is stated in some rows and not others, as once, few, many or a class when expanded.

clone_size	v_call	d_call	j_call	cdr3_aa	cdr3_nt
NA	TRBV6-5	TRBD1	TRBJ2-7	CASTQGGQGAYEQYF	TGTGCCAGCACCCAAGGGGGACAGGGGGCCTACGAGCAGTACTTC
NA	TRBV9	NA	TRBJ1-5	CASSPSGTLNQPQHF	TGTGCCAGCAGCCCCTCCGGGACATTAAATCAGCCCCAGCATTTT
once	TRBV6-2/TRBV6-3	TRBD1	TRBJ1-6	CASSPGQTIIQLHF	TGTGCCAGCAGCCCGGGACAGACAATAATTCAGCTCCACTTT
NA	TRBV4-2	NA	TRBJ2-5	CASSQGWGDGGQETQYF	TGTGCCAGCAGCCAAGGATGGGGGGATGGGGGCCAAGAGACCCAGTACTTC
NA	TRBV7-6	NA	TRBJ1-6	CASSLGYQGTNSPLHF	TGTGCCAGCAGCTTAGGGTATCAGGGGACTAATTCACCCCTCCACTTT
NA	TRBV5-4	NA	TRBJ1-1	CASSLSVSGTEAFF	TGTGCCAGCAGCTTGTCGGTCTCGGGCACTGAAGCTTTCTTT
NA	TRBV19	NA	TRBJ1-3	CASSISNTNTIYF	TGTGCCAGTAGTATATCCAACACGAACACCATATATTTT
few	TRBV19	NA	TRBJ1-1	CASSPLPATEAFF	TGTGCCAGTAGCCCGCTTCCGGCCACTGAAGCTTTCTTT
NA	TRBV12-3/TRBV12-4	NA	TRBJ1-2	CASSPGLQGYTF	TGTGCCAGCAGTCCGGGACTCCAAGGCTACACCTTC
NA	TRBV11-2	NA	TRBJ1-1	CASSHEGMNTEAFF	TGTGCCAGCAGCCACGAGGGGATGAACACTGAAGCTTTCTTT
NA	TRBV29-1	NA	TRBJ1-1	CSVEATAAFF	TGCAGCGTTGAAGCAACGGCAGCTTTCTTT
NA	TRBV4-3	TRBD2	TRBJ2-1	CASSHGLAGGVGEQFF	TGCGCCAGCAGCCACGGACTAGCGGGGGGGGTTGGTGAGCAGTTCTTC
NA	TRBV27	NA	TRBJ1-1	CASRVGGGRNTEAFF	TGTGCCAGCAGGGTAGGCGGGGGCCGAAACACTGAAGCTTTCTTT
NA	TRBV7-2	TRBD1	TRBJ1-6	CASSLVGTGANSPLHF	TGTGCCAGCAGCTTAGTCGGCACAGGGGCCAATTCACCCCTCCACTTT
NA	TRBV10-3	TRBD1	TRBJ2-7	CAISEVRGQNSEQYF	TGTGCCATCAGTGAGGTCAGGGGGCAGAACTCCGAGCAGTACTTC
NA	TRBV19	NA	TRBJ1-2	CASSGPDYGYTF	TGTGCCAGTAGTGGTCCAGATTATGGCTACACCTTC
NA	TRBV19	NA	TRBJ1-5	CATRGELYSNQPQHF	TGTGCCACCCGAGGGGAATTGTATAGCAATCAGCCCCAGCATTTT
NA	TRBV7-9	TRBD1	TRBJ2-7	CASSGTGGIGYEQYF	TGTGCCAGCAGCGGGACAGGGGGCATTGGGTACGAGCAGTACTTC
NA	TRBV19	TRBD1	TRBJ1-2	CASRDRGYGYTF	TGTGCCAGTAGGGACAGGGGCTATGGCTACACCTTC
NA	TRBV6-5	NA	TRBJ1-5	CASSMDSINQPQHF	TGTGCCAGCAGCATGGACAGCATCAATCAGCCCCAGCATTTT
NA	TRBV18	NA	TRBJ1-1	CASSPIRENTEAFF	TGTGCCAGCTCACCAATAAGGGAGAACACTGAAGCTTTCTTT
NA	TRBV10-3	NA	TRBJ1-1	CAISEGGMNTEAFF	TGTGCCATCAGTGAGGGGGGGATGAACACTGAAGCTTTCTTT
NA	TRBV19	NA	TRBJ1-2	CASSIGQVFGYTF	TGTGCCAGTAGTATAGGACAGGTTTTTGGCTACACCTTC
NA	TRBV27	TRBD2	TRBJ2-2	CASSWGLAGGPSTGELFF	TGTGCCAGCAGTTGGGGACTAGCGGGGGGTCCTTCTACCGGGGAGCTGTTTTTT
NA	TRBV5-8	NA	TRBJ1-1	CASSFTNTEAFF	TGTGCCAGCAGTTTCACAAACACTGAAGCTTTCTTT
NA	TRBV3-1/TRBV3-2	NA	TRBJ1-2	CASSQDSMGRGGYTF	TGTGCCAGCAGCCAAGATTCTATGGGACGAGGTGGCTACACCTTC
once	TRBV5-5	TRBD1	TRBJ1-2	CASSWGQNLNYGYTF	TGTGCCAGCAGCTGGGGACAGAACCTTAACTATGGCTACACCTTC
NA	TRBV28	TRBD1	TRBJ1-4	CASSSPGQRFF	TGTGCCAGCAGCTCACCGGGACAGAGGTTTTTT
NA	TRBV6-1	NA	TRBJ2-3	CASSAAGARTRGDTQYF	TGTGCCAGCAGTGCTGCGGGGGCAAGGACACGTGGAGATACGCAGTATTTT
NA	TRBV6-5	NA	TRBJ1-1	CASSYTRGGTEAFF	TGTGCCAGCAGTTACACCCGAGGGGGCACTGAAGCTTTCTTT
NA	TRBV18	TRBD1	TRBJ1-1	CASSPRRTGSRDTEAFF	TGTGCCAGCTCACCACGTAGGACAGGGAGTCGGGACACTGAAGCTTTCTTT
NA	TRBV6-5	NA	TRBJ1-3	CASSTHSSSGNTIYF	TGTGCCAGCAGCACACACAGCAGTTCTGGAAACACCATATATTTT
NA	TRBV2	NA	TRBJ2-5	CASSERRDIRAETQYF	TGTGCCAGCAGTGAACGGCGAGATATAAGGGCGGAGACCCAGTACTTC
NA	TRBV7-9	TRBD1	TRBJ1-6	CASSLQGQGYNSPLHF	TGTGCCAGCAGCTTACAGGGACAGGGGTACAATTCACCCCTCCACTTT
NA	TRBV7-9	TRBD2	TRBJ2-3	CASCPSGGFTDTQYF	TGTGCCAGCTGTCCTAGCGGGGGGTTCACAGATACGCAGTATTTT
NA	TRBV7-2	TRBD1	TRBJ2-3	CASSDSGTASTDTQYF	TGTGCCAGCAGCGACTCCGGGACAGCTAGCACAGATACGCAGTATTTT
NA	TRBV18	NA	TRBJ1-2	CASSPSRAGYGYTF	TGTGCCAGCTCACCATCCCGGGCCGGCTATGGCTACACCTTC
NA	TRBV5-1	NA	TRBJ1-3	CASRADISGNTIYF	TGCGCCAGCAGAGCTGACATCTCTGGAAACACCATATATTTT
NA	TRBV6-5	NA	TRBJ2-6	CASRSATGANVLTF	TGTGCCAGCAGATCCGCAACAGGGGCCAACGTCCTGACTTTC
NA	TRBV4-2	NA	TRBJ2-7	CASSQSDSSSYEQYF	TGTGCCAGCAGCCAATCGGACAGCAGCTCCTACGAGCAGTACTTC
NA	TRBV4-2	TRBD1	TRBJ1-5	CASSQFLAGTGDNQPQHF	TGTGCCAGCAGCCAATTCCTCGCCGGGACAGGGGACAATCAGCCCCAGCATTTT
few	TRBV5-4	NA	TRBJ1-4	CASSLFQGPNEKLFF	TGTGCCAGCAGCTTATTTCAGGGGCCTAATGAAAAACTGTTTTTT
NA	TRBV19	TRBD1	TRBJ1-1	CASIRDRGTEAFF	TGTGCCAGCATTCGGGACAGGGGAACTGAAGCTTTCTTT
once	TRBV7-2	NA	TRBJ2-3	CASSFSTDTQYF	TGTGCCAGCAGCTTTAGCACAGATACGCAGTATTTT
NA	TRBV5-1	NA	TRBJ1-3	CASSQGFGNTIYF	TGCGCCAGCAGCCAGGGGTTCGGAAACACCATATATTTT
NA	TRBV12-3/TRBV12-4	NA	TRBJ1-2	CASSQTAYGYTF	TGTGCCAGCAGTCAGACAGCTTATGGCTACACCTTC
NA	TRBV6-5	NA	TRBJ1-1	CASALVRSNTEAFF	TGTGCCAGCGCATTAGTCCGTTCCAACACTGAAGCTTTCTTT